The TCR beta chain described here comes from a study of blood T cell repertoires in COVID-19. Overall study context: There were acute and convalescent COVID-19 samples, and they came from the United States, Italy and Spain.

How the authors handled the data: Reference gene primer amplification gave estimated nucleated cell counts. Profiled with immunoSEQ multiplex PCR; TCRdb holds only in-frame clones, not every one. V and J calls and clone size come straight from that table; D and trimming were deduced from the DNA. The sample lists tens of thousands of clones; around 80% were seen once. Germline assignment: CDR1 KGHDR and CDR2 SFDVKD. With V trimmed by 3 bases and J by 2 bases, 7 bases remained unmatched. The CDR3 runs 16 residues. The rearrangement uses TRBV24-1 and TRBJ2-5, with 8 bases aligning to TRBD1. Sequenced: peripheral blood. The origin of this receptor is a man aged 40-50 years with acute or convalescent COVID-19. CDR3 bases: TGTGCCACCAGTGATGGGGACAGGTCATTACAAGAGACCCAGTACTTC. Translating gives CATSDGDRSLQETQYF.